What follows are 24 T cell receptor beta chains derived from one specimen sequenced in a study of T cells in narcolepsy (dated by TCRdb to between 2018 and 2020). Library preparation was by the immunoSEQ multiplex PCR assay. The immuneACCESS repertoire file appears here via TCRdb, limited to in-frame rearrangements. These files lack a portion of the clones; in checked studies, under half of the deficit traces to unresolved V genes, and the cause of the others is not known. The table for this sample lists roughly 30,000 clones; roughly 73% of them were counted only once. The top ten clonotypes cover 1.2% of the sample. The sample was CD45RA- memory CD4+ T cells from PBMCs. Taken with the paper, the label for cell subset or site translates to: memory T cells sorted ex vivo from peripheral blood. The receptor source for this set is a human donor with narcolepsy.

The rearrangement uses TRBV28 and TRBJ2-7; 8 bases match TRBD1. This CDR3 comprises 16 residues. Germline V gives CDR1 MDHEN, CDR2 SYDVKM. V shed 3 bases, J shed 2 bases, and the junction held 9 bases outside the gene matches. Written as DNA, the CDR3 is TGTGCCAGCAGTTTTAGGACAGGGCGATCCACCTACGAGCAGTACTTC. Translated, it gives CASSFRTGRSTYEQYF.

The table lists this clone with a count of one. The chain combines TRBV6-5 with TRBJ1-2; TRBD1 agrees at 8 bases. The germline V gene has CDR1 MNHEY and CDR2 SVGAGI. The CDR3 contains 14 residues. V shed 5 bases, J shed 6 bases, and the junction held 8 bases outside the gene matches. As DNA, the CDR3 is TGTGCCAGCAGTAAAGGACAGGGAGTAAATGGCTACACCTTC. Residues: CASSKGQGVNGYTF.

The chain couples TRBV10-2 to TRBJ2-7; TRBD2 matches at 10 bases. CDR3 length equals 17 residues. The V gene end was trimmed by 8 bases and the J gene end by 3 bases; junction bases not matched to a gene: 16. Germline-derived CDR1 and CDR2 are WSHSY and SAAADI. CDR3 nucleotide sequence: TGCGCCAGCTCTGTTACGAGCGGGGGGGCTGTATACTACGAGCAGTACTTC. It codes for CASSVTSGGAVYYEQYF.

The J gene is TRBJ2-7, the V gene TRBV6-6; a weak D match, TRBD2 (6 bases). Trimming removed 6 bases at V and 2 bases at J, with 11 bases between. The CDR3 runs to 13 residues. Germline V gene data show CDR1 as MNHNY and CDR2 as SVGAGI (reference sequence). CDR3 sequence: CASSPPGAYEQYF. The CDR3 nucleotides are TGTGCCAGCAGCCCCCCGGGGGCCTACGAGCAGTACTTC.

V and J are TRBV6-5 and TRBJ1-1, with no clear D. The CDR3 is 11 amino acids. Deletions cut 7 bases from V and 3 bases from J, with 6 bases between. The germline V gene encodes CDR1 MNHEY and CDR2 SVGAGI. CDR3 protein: CASTRDTEAFF. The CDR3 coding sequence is TGTGCCAGCACCCGAGACACTGAAGCTTTCTTT.

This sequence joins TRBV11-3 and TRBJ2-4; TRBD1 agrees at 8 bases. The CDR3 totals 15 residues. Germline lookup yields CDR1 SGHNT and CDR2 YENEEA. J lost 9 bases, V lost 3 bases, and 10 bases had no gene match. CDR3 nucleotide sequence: TGTGCCAGCAGCTTTTCGGGACAGGATAATGTCATTCAGTACTTC. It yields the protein CASSFSGQDNVIQYF.

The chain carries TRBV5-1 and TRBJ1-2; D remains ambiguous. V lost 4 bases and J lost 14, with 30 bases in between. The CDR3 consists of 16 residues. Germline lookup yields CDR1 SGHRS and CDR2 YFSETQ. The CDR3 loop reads CASSPGGTGVGGRRTF. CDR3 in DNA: TGCGCCAGCAGCCCGGGCGGCACGGGAGTGGGTGGGCGGCGGACCTTC.

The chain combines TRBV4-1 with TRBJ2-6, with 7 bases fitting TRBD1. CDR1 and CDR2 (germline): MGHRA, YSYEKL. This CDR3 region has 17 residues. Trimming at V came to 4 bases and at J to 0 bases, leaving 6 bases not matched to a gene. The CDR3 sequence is CASSPRQGSSGANVLTF. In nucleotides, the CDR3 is TGCGCCAGCAGCCCCCGACAGGGAAGCTCTGGGGCCAACGTCCTGACTTTC.

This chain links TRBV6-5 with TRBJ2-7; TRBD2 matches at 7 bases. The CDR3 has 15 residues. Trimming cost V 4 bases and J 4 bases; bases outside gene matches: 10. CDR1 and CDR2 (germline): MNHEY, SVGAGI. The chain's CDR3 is CASSSPRLAGYEQYF. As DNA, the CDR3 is TGTGCCAGCAGTTCACCCCGACTAGCTGGGTACGAGCAGTACTTC.

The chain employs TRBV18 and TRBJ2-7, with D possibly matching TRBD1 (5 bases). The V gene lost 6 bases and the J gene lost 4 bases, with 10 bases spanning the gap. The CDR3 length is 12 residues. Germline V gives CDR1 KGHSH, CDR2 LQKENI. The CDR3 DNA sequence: TGTGCCAGCTCGACAGAACCTTACGAGCAGTACTTC. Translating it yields CASSTEPYEQYF.

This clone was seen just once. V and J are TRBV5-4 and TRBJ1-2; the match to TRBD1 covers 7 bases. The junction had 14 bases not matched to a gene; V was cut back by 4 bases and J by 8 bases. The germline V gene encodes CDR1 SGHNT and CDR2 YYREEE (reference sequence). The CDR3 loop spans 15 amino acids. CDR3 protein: CASSPPDRVVDGYTF. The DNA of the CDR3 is TGTGCCAGCAGCCCCCCCGACAGGGTTGTCGACGGCTACACCTTC.

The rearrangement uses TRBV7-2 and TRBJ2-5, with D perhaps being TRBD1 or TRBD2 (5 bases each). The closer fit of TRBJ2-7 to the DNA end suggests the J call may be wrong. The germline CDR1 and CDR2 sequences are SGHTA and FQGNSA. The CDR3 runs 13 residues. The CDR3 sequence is CASSEGRVYEQYF. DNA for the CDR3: TGTGCCAGCAGCGAGGGACGGGTCTACGAGCAGTACTTC.

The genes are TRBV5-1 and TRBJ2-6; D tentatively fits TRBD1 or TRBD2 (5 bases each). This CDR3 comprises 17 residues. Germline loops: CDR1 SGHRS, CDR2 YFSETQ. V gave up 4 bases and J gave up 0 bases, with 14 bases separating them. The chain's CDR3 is CASSLGTFPSGANVLTF. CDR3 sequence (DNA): TGCGCCAGCAGCCTCGGGACGTTCCCCTCTGGGGCCAACGTCCTGACTTTC.

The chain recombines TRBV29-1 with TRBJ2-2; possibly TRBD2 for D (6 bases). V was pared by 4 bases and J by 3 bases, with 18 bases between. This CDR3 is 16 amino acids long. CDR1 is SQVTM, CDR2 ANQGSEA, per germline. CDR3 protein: CSVGRGGGAHTGELFF. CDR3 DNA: TGCAGCGTTGGGCGGGGTGGCGGAGCACACACCGGGGAGCTGTTTTTT.

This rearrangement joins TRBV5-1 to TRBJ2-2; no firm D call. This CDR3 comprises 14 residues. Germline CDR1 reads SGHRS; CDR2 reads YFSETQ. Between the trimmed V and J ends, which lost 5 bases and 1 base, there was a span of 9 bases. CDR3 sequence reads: CASSGLGNTGELFF. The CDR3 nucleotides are TGCGCCAGCAGTGGGCTCGGGAACACCGGGGAGCTGTTTTTT.

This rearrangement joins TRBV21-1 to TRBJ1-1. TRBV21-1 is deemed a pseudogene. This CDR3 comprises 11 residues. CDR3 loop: CASSSPAEAFF. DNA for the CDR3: TGTGCCAGCAGCTCCCCGGCTGAAGCTTTCTTT.

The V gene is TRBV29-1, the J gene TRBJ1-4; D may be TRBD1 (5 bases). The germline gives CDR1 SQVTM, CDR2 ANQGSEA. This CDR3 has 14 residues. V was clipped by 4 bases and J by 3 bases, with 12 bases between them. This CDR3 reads CSVVGGSANEKLFF. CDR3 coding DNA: TGCAGCGTTGTTGGGGGGTCGGCTAATGAAAAACTGTTTTTT.

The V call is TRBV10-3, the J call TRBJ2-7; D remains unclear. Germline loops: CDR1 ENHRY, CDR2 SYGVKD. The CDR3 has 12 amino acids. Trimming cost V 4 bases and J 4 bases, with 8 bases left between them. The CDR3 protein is CAISATVYEQYF. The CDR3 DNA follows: TGTGCCATCAGTGCTACAGTATACGAGCAGTACTTC.

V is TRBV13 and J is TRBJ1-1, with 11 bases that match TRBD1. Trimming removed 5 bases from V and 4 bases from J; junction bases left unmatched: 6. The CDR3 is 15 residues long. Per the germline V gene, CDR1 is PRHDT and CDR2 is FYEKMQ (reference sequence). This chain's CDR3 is CASSPGQGAGTEAFF. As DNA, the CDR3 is TGTGCCAGCAGCCCCGGACAGGGGGCGGGCACTGAAGCTTTCTTT.

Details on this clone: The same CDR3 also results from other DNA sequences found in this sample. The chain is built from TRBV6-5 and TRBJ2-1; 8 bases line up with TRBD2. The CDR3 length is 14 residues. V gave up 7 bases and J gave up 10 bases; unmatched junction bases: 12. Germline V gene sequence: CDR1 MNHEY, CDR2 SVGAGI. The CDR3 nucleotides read TGTGCCAGCACCCTAGCAACGGGAGGGTTCGAGCAGTTCTTC. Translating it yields CASTLATGGFEQFF.

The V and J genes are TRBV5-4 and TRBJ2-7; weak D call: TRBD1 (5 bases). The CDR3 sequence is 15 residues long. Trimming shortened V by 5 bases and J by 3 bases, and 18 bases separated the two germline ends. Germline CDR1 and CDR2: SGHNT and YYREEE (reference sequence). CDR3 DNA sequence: TGTGCCAGCAGGAGCAGGGAAGTGGATTTCTACGAGCAGTACTTC. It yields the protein CASRSREVDFYEQYF.

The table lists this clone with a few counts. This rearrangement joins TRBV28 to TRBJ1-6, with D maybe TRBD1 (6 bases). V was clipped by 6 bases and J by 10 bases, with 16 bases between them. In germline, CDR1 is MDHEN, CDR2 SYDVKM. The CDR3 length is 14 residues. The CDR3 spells CASRPGVGYSPLHF. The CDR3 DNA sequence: TGTGCCAGCAGACCAGGGGTAGGATACTCACCCCTCCACTTT.

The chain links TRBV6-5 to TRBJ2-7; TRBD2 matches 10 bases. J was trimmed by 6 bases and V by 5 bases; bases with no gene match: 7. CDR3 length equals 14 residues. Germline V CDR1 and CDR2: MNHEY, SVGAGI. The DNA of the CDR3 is TGTGCCAGCAGTGAAAGGTCTAGCGGGGGCGAGCAGTACTTC. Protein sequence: CASSERSSGGEQYF.

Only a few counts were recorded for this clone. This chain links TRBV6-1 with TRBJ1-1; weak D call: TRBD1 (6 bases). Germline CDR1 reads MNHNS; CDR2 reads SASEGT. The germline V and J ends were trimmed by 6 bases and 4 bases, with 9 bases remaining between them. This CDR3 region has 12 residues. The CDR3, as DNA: TGTGCCAGCAGGGACAGAATCACTGAAGCTTTCTTT. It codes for CASRDRITEAFF.